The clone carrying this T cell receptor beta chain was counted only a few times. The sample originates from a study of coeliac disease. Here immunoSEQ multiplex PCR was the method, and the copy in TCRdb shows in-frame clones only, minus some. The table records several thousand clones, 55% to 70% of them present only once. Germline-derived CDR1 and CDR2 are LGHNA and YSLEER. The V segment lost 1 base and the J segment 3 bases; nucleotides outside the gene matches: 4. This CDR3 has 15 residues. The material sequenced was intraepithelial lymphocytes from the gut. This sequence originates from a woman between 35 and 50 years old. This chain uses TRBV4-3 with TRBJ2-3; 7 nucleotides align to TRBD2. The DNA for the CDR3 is TGCGCCAGCAGCCAAGTGAGCGGGAAAACAGATACGCAGTATTTT. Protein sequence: CASSQVSGKTDTQYF.